The 14 T cell receptor beta chains given below trace back to one sample, sequenced in a study of radiation and T cells in renal cell carcinoma. Noted time point: blood 4 weeks post-SBRT, at nephrectomy. The treatment was: 15 Gy SBRT to primary tumor, nephrectomy 4 weeks later. TCRdb keeps only in-frame clones here, not all; method: immunoSEQ multiplex PCR. The repertoire holds tens of thousands of clones, with roughly 87% as singletons. Material: blood, obtained from a patient whose treatment included radiotherapy and nephrectomy. All receptors derive from a woman aged 70-85 years with renal cell carcinoma.

The rearrangement uses TRBV27 and TRBJ1-5; no clear D. CDR3 length equals 13 residues. V lost 5 bases and J 3 bases, leaving 8 bases between the germline ends. Germline CDR1 and CDR2: MNHEY and SMNVEV (reference sequence). DNA of the CDR3: TGTGCCAGCAGTGCCTCATTCAATCAGCCCCAGCATTTT. The encoded protein is CASSASFNQPQHF.

The CDR3 region is CASSLAGGFEKLFF. The CDR3 DNA reads TGTGCCAGCAGTTTAGCGGGGGGCTTTGAAAAACTGTTTTTT. The J gene is TRBJ1-4, the V gene TRBV28; a weak D match, TRBD1 (6 bases). The germline V gene encodes CDR1 MDHEN and CDR2 SYDVKM. Trimming left V 2 bases short and J 7 bases short, with 11 bases between. The CDR3 totals 14 residues. Based on the CDR3 plus reference TRBV28 and TRBJ1-4, the full variable domain is DVKVTQSSRYLVKRTGEKVFLECVQDMDHENMFWYRQDPGLGLRLIYFSYDVKMKEKGDIPEGYSVSREKKERFSLILESASTNQTSMYLCASSLAGGFEKLFFGSGTQLSVL.

The chain has TRBV30 and TRBJ1-2; the D gene is possibly TRBD1 (5 bases). Trimming pared 0 bases from V and 6 bases from J, leaving 20 bases between. Germline V gene lookup returns CDR1 GTSNPN and CDR2 SVGIG (reference sequence). The CDR3 has 16 amino acids. CDR3 bases: TGTGCCTGGAGTGTTAAAGGGGCGGGGAAGTCCAATGGCTACACCTTC. It translates to CAWSVKGAGKSNGYTF.

This clone was seen a handful of times. The chain has TRBV19 and TRBJ1-6, with D possibly being TRBD1 (5 bases). Germline V lookup: CDR1 LNHDA, CDR2 SQIVND (reference sequence). This CDR3 comprises 20 residues. V lost 10 bases and J 0 bases, leaving 28 bases between the germline ends. The CDR3 region is CANPQRGETPSSSYNSPLHF. CDR3 DNA sequence: TGTGCCAACCCTCAGAGGGGAGAAACTCCCTCCAGCTCCTATAATTCACCCCTCCACTTT. The full variable domain, with the rest looked up from reference TRBV19 and TRBJ1-6, is DGGITQSPKYLFRKEGQNVTLSCEQNLNHDAMYWYRQDPGQGLRLIYYSQIVNDFQKGDIAEGYSVSREKKESFPLTVTSAQKNPTAFYLCANPQRGETPSSSYNSPLHFGNGTRLTVT.

J is TRBJ2-1 and V is TRBV4-1, with 11 positions matching TRBD2. The germline CDR1 and CDR2 sequences are MGHRA and YSYEKL. This CDR3 contains 16 residues. V was pared by 4 bases and J by 6 bases, with 8 bases of the junction left unmatched. CDR3 region: CASSPKLAGVSNEQFF. DNA of the CDR3: TGCGCCAGCAGCCCGAAACTAGCGGGGGTCTCCAATGAGCAGTTCTTC.

The chain joins TRBV6-5 to TRBJ2-7; no definite D call. The CDR3 loop spans 14 amino acids. From germline, CDR1 is MNHEY and CDR2 SVGAGI. V was shortened by 0 bases and J by 3 bases, with 9 bases between the two germline ends. The chain's CDR3 is CASSYSSPGYEQYF. In DNA form, the CDR3 reads TGTGCCAGCAGTTACTCGTCCCCAGGCTACGAGCAGTACTTC.

This chain connects TRBV6-5 to TRBJ1-3, with 10 bases that match TRBD1. The CDR3 contains 15 residues. Trimming at V came to 6 bases and at J to 2 bases, leaving 4 bases not matched to a gene. Germline V CDR1 and CDR2: MNHEY, SVGAGI. This CDR3 reads CASRKGQGTGNTIYF. CDR3 DNA: TGTGCCAGCAGGAAGGGACAGGGGACTGGAAACACCATATATTTT.

This sequence joins TRBV7-6 and TRBJ2-5; perhaps TRBD2 as D (6 bases). Germline V CDR1 and CDR2: SGHVS, FNYEAQ. Between the trimmed V and J ends, which lost 0 bases and 4 bases, there was a span of 9 bases. CDR3 length: 14 amino acids. The CDR3 DNA sequence: TGTGCCAGCAGCTTAGCGGCCGGGGGAGAGACCCAGTACTTC. It is translated as CASSLAAGGETQYF.

The chain couples TRBV6-6 to TRBJ1-1; 7 positions match TRBD1. Germline trimming cut 4 bases from V and 5 bases from J; bases unmatched to any gene: 7. This CDR3 region has 14 residues. The germline V gene has CDR1 MNHNY and CDR2 SVGAGI (reference sequence). This CDR3 is CASSFTAGGTEAFF. The CDR3 region has the DNA TGTGCCAGCAGTTTTACGGCAGGGGGTACTGAAGCTTTCTTT.

This clone was seen a single time. The chain joins TRBV14 to TRBJ2-7; D is perhaps TRBD1 (5 bases). Between the trimmed V and J ends, which lost 1 base and 2 bases, there was a span of 12 bases. This CDR3 spans 15 amino acids. The germline V gene has CDR1 SGHDN and CDR2 FVKESK. CDR3 region: CASSQAGIAPYEQYF. DNA for the CDR3: TGTGCCAGCAGCCAAGCAGGGATCGCCCCCTACGAGCAGTACTTC.

V gene TRBV19 combines with J gene TRBJ1-2; D gene uncertain. Germline CDR1 reads LNHDA; CDR2 reads SQIVND (reference sequence). The CDR3 spans 12 residues. V gave up 3 bases and J gave up 8 bases, with 10 bases separating them. CDR3 nucleotides: TGTGCCAGTAGTATTAAGGGTGGCGGCTACACCTTC. The encoded protein is CASSIKGGGYTF.

V is TRBV5-1 and J is TRBJ2-2; D possibly corresponds to TRBD1 (7 bases). Trimming shortened V by 3 bases and J by 7 bases, and 13 bases separated the two germline ends. From germline, CDR1 is SGHRS and CDR2 YFSETQ. There are 14 residues in the CDR3. This CDR3 reads CASSSPGGGGELFF. Written as DNA, the CDR3 is TGCGCCAGCAGCTCACCAGGGGGAGGCGGGGAGCTGTTTTTT.

The chain carries TRBV10-3 and TRBJ1-2, with unresolved D. Trimming took 6 bases from V and 0 from J, leaving 14 bases between them. The CDR3 totals 15 residues. The germline CDR1 and CDR2 sequences are ENHRY and SYGVKD. This CDR3 reads CAIRSTREANYGYTF. CDR3 sequence (DNA): TGTGCCATCAGGTCGACGAGGGAAGCTAACTATGGCTACACCTTC.

J is TRBJ1-5 and V is TRBV28; 10 nucleotides line up with TRBD1. J lost 5 bases, V lost 7 bases, and 5 bases had no gene match. This CDR3 spans 14 amino acids. In germline, CDR1 is MDHEN, CDR2 SYDVKM. Written as DNA, the CDR3 is TGTGCCAGCACCCGACAGGGGGCCTATCAGCCCCAGCATTTT. Translating gives CASTRQGAYQPQHF.